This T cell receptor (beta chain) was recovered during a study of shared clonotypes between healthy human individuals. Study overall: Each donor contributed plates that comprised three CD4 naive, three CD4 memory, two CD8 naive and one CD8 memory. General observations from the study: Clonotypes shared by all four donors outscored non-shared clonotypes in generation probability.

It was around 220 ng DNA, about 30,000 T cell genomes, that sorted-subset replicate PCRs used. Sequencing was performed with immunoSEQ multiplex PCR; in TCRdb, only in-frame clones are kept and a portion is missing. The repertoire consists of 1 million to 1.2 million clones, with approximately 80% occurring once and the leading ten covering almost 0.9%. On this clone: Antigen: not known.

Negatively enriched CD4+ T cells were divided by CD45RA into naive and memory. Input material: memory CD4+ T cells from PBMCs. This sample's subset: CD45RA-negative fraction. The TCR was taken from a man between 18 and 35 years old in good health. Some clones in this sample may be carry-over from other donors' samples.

CDR3 sequence: CASTTGAKQFF. The CDR3 nucleotides are TGTGCCAGCACCACAGGGGCGAAGCAGTTCTTC. This sequence joins TRBV6-6 and TRBJ2-1; TRBD1 aligns across 7 bases. V lost 7 bases, J lost 11 bases, and 5 bases stayed unmatched. Germline CDR1 and CDR2: MNHNY and SVGAGI (reference sequence). This CDR3 contains 11 residues.